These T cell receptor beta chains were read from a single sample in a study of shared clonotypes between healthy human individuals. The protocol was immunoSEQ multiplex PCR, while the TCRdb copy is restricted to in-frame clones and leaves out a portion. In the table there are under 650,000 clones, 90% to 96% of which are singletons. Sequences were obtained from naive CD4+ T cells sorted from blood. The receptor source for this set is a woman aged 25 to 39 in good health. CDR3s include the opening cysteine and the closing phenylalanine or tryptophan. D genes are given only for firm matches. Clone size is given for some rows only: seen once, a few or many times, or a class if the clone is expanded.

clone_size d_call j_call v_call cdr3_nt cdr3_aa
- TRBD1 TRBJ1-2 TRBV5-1 TGCGCCAGCAGCCCCGACAGGGCCCGCTACACCTTC CASSPDRARYTF
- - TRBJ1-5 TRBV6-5 TGTGCCAGCAGTTACGCCGGCAGCAGCCAGCCCCAGCATTTT CASSYAGSSQPQHF
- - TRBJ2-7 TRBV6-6 TGTGCCAGCAGTTATAGCAGAATCTACGAGCAGTACTTC CASSYSRIYEQYF
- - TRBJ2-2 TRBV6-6 TGTGCCAGCAGGGCCGGGACTCCCAGGGAGGAGCTGTTTTTT CASRAGTPREELFF
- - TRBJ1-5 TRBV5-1 TGCGCCAGCAGCTTGGGAGACAGCATAAATCAGCCCCAGCATTTT CASSLGDSINQPQHF
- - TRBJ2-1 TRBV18 TGTGCCAGCTCACCAGGTGGCAATGAGCAGTTCTTC CASSPGGNEQFF
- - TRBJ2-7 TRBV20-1 TGCAGTGCTTTACAGGGCTACGAGCAGTACTTC CSALQGYEQYF
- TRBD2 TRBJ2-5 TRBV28 TGTGCCAGCAGCTTCACACTAGCGGAAGAGACCCAGTACTTC CASSFTLAEETQYF
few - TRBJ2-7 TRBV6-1 TGTGCCAGCAGTGAAGCGCTGGGGAGGTCTTACGAGCAGTACTTC CASSEALGRSYEQYF
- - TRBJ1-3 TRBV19 TGTGCCAGCTTACCGGGATACTCTGGAAACACCATATATTTT CASLPGYSGNTIYF
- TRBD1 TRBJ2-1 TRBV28 TGTGCCAGCAGTTCCGCCGGGACAGGGGAGAATGAGCAGTTCTTC CASSSAGTGENEQFF
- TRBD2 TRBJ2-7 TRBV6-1 TGTGCCAGCAGTGAAGTAGCACAGACAAGTGAACTCCTAGCGGGAGGGTCGTACGAGCAGTACTTC CASSEVAQTSELLAGGSYEQYF
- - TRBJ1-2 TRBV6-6 TGTGCCAGCAGTTACAGCTCTAACTATGGCTACACCTTC CASSYSSNYGYTF
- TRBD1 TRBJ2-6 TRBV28 TGTGCCAGCAGTACAGGGGGTGGTGGGGCCAACGTCCTGACTTTC CASSTGGGGANVLTF
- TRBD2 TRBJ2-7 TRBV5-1 TGCGCCAGCAGCTCCCTAGCGGCTAGCTCCTACGAGCAGTACTTC CASSSLAASSYEQYF
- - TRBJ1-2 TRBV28 TGTGCCAGCAGCCAAGGGGACATCGTCTATGGCTACACCTTC CASSQGDIVYGYTF
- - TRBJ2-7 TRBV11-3 TGTGCCAGCACCGGTTCAAGGGTTTGCGAGCAGTACTTC CASTGSRVCEQYF
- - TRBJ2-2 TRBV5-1 TGCGCCAGCAGCCCTTGGGACACCGGGGAGCTGTTTTTT CASSPWDTGELFF
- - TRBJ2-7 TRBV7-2 TGTGCCAGCAGCTTAGTTAGGGTGAACGAGCAGTACTTC CASSLVRVNEQYF
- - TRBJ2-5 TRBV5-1 TGCGCCAGCAGCTGGGTGGGCGGAATAAGCCAAGAGACCCAGTACTTC CASSWVGGISQETQYF
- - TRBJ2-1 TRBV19 TGTGCCAGTAGTATCTGGTGGCCAGGCGCGTACAATGAGCAGTTCTTC CASSIWWPGAYNEQFF
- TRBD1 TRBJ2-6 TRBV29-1 TGCAGCGTGACCGGGACAGGACTTGGTGGGGCCAACGTCCTGACTTTC CSVTGTGLGGANVLTF
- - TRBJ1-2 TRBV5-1 TGCGCCAGCAGTCCGGTTTTGGGGTCTAACTATGGCTACACCTTC CASSPVLGSNYGYTF
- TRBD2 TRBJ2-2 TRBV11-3 TGTGCCAGCAGCTTACGGGGGGACACCGGGGAGCTGTTTTTT CASSLRGDTGELFF
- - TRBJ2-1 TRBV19 TGTGCCAGTTGGGGGGACGGGGGTGAGCAGTTCTTC CASWGDGGEQFF
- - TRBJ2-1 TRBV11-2 TGTGCCAGCAGGGCCGGGAAGTTAAATGAGCAGTTCTTC CASRAGKLNEQFF
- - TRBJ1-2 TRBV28 TGTGCCAGCTGGCGCGCGGCCCCCTATGGCTACACCTTC CASWRAAPYGYTF
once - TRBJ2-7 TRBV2 TGTGCCAGCTCCGGTTCCTACGAGCAGTACTTC CASSGSYEQYF
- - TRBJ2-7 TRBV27 TGTGCCAGCAGTTTACTAGCAGCGAATTACGAGCAGTACTTC CASSLLAANYEQYF
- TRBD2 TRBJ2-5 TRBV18 TGTGCCAGCTCACCATCCTTAGCGGGAGGAGAGACCCAGTACTTC CASSPSLAGGETQYF
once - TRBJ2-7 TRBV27 TGTGCCAGCAGTCAGGGAGACTCCTACGAGCAGTACTTC CASSQGDSYEQYF
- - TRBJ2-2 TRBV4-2 TGTGCCAGCAGCCAAGTAGGGACGGTGAACACCGGGGAGCTGTTTTTT CASSQVGTVNTGELFF
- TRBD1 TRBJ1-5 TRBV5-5 TGTGCCAGCAGCGAAGGGACAGTGGGGGCCCAGCATTTT CASSEGTVGAQHF
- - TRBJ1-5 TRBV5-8 TGTGCCAGCAGCTACAGGGTTGGACAGCCCCAGCATTTT CASSYRVGQPQHF
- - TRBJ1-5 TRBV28 TGTGCCAGCAGTTTATCGACAGGTCAGTGGGCGCCCCAGCATTTT CASSLSTGQWAPQHF
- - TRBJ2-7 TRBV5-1 TGCGCCAGCGGGGGGACTTTACCTTACGAGCAGTACTTC CASGGTLPYEQYF
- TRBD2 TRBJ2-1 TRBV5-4 TGTGCCAGCAGCTTGGATAGCGGGGTGTACAATGAGCAGTTCTTC CASSLDSGVYNEQFF
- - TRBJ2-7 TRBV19 TGTGCCAGTAGTACCCCAGGGGTTTCAGCCTACGAGCAGTACTTC CASSTPGVSAYEQYF
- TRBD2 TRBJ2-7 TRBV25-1 TGTGCCAGCGGAAGTACCCGGGGGGGGAGTGTCTACGAGCAGTACTTC CASGSTRGGSVYEQYF